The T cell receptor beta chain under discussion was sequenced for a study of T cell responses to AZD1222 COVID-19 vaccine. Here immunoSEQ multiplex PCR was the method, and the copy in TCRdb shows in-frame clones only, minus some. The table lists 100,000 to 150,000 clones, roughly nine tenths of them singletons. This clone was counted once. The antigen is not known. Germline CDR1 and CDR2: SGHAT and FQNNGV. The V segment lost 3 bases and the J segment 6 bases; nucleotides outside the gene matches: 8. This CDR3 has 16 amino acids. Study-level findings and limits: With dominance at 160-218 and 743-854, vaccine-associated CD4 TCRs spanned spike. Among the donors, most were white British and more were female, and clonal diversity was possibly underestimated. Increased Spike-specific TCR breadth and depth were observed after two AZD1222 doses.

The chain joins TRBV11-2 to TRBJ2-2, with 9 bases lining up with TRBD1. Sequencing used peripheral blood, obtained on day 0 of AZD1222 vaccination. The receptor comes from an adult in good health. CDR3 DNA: TGTGCCAGCAGCTTCCGGGACAGGGAAATCGCCGGGGAGCTGTTTTTT. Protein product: CASSFRDREIAGELFF.